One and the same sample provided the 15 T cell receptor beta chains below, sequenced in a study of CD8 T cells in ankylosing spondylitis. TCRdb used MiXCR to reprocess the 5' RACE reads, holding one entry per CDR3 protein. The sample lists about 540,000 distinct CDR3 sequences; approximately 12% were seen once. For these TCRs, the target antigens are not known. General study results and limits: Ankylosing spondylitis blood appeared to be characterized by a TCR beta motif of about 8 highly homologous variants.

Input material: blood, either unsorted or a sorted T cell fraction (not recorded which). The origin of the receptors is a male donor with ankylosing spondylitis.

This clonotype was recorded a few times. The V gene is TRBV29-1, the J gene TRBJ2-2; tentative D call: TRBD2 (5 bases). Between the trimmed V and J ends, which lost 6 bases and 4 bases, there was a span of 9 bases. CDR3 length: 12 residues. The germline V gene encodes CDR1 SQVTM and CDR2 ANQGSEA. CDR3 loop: CSVERATGELFF. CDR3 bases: TGCAGCGTGGAGAGGGCCACCGGGGAGCTGTTTTTT.

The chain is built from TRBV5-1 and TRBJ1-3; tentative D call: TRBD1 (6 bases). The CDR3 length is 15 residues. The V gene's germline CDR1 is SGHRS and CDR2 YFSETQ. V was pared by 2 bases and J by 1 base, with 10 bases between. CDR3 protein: CASSFTGFSGNTIYF. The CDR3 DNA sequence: TGCGCCAGCAGCTTTACAGGGTTTTCTGGAAACACCATATATTTT.

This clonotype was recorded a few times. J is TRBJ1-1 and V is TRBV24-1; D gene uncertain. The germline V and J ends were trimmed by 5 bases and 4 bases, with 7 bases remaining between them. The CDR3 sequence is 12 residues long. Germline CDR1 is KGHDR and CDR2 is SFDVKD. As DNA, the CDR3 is TGTGCCACCAGTGGACCGGCCACTGAAGCTTTCTTT. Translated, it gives CATSGPATEAFF.

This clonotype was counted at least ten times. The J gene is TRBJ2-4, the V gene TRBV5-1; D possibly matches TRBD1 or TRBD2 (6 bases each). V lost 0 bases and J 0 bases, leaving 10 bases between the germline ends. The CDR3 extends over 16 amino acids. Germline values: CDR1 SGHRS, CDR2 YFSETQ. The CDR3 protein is CASSLDGGLAKNIQYF. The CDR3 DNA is TGCGCCAGCAGCTTGGATGGGGGGCTAGCCAAAAACATTCAGTACTTC.

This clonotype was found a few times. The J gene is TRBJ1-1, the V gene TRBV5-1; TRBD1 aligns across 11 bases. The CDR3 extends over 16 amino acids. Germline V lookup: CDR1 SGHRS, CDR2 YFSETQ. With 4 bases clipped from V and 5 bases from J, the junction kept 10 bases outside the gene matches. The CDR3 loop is CASSHPPGQGGTEAFF. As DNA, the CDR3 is TGCGCCAGCAGCCACCCTCCGGGACAGGGGGGAACTGAAGCTTTCTTT.

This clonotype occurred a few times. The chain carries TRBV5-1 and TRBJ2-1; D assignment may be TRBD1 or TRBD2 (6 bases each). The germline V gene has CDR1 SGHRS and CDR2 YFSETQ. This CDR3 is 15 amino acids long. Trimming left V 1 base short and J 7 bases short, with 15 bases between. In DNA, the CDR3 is TGCGCCAGCAGCTTGCTGGGGGGCGAGTTGAATGAGCAGTTCTTC. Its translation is CASSLLGGELNEQFF.

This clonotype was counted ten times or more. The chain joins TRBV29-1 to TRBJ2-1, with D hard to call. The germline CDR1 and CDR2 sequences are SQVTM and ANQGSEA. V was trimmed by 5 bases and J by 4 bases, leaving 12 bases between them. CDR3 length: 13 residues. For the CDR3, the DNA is TGCAGCGTTTCCCGAGGTATTTACAATGAGCAGTTCTTC. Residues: CSVSRGIYNEQFF.

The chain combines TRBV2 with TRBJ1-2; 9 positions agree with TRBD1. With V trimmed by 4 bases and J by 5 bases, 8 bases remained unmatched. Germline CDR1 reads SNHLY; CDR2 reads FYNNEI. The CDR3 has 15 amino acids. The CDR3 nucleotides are TGTGCCAGCAGTGGGGGACAGGGTGACCTTTATGGCTACACCTTC. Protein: CASSGGQGDLYGYTF.

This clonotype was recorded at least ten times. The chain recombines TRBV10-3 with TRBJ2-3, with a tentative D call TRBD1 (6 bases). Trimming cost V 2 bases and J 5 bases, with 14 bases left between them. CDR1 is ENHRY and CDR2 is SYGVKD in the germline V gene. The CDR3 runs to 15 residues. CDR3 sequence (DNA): TGTGCCATCAGTGAGCCGAGGGCCAGGGGAGATACGCAGTATTTT. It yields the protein CAISEPRARGDTQYF.

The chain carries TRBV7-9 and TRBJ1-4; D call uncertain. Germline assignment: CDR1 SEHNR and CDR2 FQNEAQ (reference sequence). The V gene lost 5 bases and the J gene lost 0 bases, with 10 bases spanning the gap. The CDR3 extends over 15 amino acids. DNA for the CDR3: TGTGCCAGCAGCCCCCCAGGCGCAACTAATGAAAAACTGTTTTTT. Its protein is CASSPPGATNEKLFF.

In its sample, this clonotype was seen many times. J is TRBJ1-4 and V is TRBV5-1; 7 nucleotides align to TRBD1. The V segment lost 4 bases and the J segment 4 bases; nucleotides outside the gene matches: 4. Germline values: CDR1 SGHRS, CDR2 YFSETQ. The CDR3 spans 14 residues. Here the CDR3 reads CASSLGTDNEKLFF. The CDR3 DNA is TGCGCCAGCAGCCTGGGGACAGATAATGAAAAACTGTTTTTT.

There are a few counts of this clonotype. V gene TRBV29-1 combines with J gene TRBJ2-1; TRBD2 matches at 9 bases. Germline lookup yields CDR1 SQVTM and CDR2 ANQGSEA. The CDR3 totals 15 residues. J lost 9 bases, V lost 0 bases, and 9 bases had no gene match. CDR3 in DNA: TGCAGCGTTGAAGATCTCTCTCTAGCGGGACGTGAGCAGTTCTTC. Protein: CSVEDLSLAGREQFF.

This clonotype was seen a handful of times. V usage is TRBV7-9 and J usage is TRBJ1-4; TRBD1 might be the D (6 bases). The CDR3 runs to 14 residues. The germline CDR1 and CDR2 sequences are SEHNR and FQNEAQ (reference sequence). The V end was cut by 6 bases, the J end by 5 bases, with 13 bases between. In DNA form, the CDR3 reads TGTGCCAGCAGAACGGGACAAGAGAATGAAAAACTGTTTTTT. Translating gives CASRTGQENEKLFF.

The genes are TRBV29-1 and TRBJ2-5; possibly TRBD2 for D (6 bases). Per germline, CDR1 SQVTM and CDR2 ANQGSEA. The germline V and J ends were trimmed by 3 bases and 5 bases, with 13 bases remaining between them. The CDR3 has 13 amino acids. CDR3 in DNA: TGCAGCGTTGATTCTGCGGGATATGAGACCCAGTACTTC. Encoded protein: CSVDSAGYETQYF.

The CDR3 nucleotides are TGTGCCAGCAGCTTAGAGGCCAGGGGGTACGAGCAGTACTTC. Translated, it gives CASSLEARGYEQYF. The chain is built from TRBV11-2 and TRBJ2-7, with TRBD1 matching over 7 bases. The CDR3 sequence is 14 residues long. Germline V lookup: CDR1 SGHAT, CDR2 FQNNGV. With 0 bases clipped from V and 4 bases from J, the junction kept 3 bases outside the gene matches.